This T cell receptor (beta chain) emerged from a study of T cell responses to AZD1222 COVID-19 vaccine (dated by TCRdb to the early 2020s). As for the study more broadly: TCR sequencing covered more than 230 trial participants: some 210 given two doses of AZD1222 and 26 given two doses of MenACWY control vaccine. Trial participants were enrolled into age subgroups of 18-55, 56-69 and 70-plus years, which contained around 150, 28 and 57 TCR-sequenced participants, respectively. Beyond this particular receptor, the publication reports: Most participants were white British and females outnumbered males, and the authors suggested that clonal diversity may have been underestimated. In the small 56-69-year group, the increase in depth fell short of significance, most likely because of low power. Because no day 14 peak-response samples were available, the repertoires could be characterized only after the peak T cell response. Vaccine-associated CD4 TCRs spanned the whole spike protein, with dominant responses in regions 160-218 and 743-854. Epitopes outside the regions mutated in the B.1.351 and B.1.1.7 variants were reportedly recognized by nearly half of the unique spike-specific TCRs. Conclusions about previously exposed vaccinees were limited because only a handful of AZD1222 recipients were SARS-CoV-2 seropositive at baseline. After two AZD1222 doses, spike-specific TCR breadth and depth were significantly higher than at day 0 and than in MenACWY recipients.

What the time point label conveys for this sample: about 28 days (+/-7) after the second vaccine dose. AZD1222 recipients given second doses at about 4 weeks or at about 12 weeks were pooled, since spike-specific TCR depth and breadth were not found to differ between the two schedules. The vaccinee samples were drawn from two UK trials, COV001 and COV002, one of which was a single-blind randomized controlled phase 2/3 trial testing AZD1222 (ChAdOx1 nCoV-19) in healthy adults. For TCRbeta chain sequencing, PBMC samples from trial participants were taken at day 0 and at day 28 after the second dose. With respect to this clone: It has no known antigen specificity. No base quality values were provided; no much bigger clone lies one nucleotide off.

The CDR3 regions of human TCRbeta chains were analyzed by immunosequencing. Per the authors' processing: TCRs in the repertoires were compared against a reference library of SARS-CoV-2-specific TCRs that had been generated with the MIRA antigen-specificity platform. Breadth was defined as the fraction of unique TCRs that were SARS-CoV-2-associated. Depth was defined as the fraction of total T cells that were SARS-CoV-2-associated. Each spike-specific TCR was assigned to its reactive spike region and to a CD4 or CD8 class using the MIRA data. Log10-transformed breadth and depth values were compared by one-way ANOVA with Sidak's multiple comparisons tests. Not all clones reach the TCRdb copy of this immuneACCESS table, which keeps in-frame sequences only. Checked studies attribute under half of the gap to unresolved V genes and leave the rest unexplained. The V and J calls and clone size come from that table; D and trimming were worked out from the DNA. The sample table records under 150,000 clones; 80% to 95% of these occur just once. About 1.1% of the sample belongs to the ten largest clones.

The source was peripheral blood, collected 28 days after the second AZD1222 dose. The TCR was taken from an adult who received the AZD1222 COVID-19 vaccine.

CDR3 protein: CASSSARGVQYNEQFF. The sequenced DNA is TGTGCCAGCAGCTCCGCCAGGGGAGTGCAATACAATGAGCAGTTCTTC. The chain is assembled from TRBV11-2 and TRBJ2-1; TRBD1 is possibly the D segment (6 matching bases). The germline V gene supplies CDR1 SGHAT and CDR2 FQNNGV. Including cysteine and phenylalanine, the CDR3 has 16 amino acids. Solely the CDR3 DNA is kept, with 48 bases framed from the first base. Trimming costs V 4 bases and J 4 bases, and their ends lie 17 bases apart.